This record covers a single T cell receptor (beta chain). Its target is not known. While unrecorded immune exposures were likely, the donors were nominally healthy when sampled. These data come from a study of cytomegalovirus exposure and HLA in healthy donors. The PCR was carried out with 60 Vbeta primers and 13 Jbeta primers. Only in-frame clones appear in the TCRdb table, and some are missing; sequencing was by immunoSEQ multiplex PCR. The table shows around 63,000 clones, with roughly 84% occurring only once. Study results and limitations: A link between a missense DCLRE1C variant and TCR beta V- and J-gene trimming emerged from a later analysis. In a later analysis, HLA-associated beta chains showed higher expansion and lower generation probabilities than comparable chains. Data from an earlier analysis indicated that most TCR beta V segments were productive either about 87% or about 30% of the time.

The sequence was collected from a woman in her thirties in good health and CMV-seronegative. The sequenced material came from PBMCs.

As DNA, the CDR3 is TGTGCCAGCAGTCTTACAGGGGTGAACACTGAAGCTTTCTTT. As protein: CASSLTGVNTEAFF. J is TRBJ1-1 and V is TRBV6-1, with 7 bases lining up with TRBD1. This CDR3 region has 14 residues. Trimming removed 5 bases from V and 0 bases from J; junction bases left unmatched: 3. CDR1 MNHNS and CDR2 SASEGT come from the germline V gene.